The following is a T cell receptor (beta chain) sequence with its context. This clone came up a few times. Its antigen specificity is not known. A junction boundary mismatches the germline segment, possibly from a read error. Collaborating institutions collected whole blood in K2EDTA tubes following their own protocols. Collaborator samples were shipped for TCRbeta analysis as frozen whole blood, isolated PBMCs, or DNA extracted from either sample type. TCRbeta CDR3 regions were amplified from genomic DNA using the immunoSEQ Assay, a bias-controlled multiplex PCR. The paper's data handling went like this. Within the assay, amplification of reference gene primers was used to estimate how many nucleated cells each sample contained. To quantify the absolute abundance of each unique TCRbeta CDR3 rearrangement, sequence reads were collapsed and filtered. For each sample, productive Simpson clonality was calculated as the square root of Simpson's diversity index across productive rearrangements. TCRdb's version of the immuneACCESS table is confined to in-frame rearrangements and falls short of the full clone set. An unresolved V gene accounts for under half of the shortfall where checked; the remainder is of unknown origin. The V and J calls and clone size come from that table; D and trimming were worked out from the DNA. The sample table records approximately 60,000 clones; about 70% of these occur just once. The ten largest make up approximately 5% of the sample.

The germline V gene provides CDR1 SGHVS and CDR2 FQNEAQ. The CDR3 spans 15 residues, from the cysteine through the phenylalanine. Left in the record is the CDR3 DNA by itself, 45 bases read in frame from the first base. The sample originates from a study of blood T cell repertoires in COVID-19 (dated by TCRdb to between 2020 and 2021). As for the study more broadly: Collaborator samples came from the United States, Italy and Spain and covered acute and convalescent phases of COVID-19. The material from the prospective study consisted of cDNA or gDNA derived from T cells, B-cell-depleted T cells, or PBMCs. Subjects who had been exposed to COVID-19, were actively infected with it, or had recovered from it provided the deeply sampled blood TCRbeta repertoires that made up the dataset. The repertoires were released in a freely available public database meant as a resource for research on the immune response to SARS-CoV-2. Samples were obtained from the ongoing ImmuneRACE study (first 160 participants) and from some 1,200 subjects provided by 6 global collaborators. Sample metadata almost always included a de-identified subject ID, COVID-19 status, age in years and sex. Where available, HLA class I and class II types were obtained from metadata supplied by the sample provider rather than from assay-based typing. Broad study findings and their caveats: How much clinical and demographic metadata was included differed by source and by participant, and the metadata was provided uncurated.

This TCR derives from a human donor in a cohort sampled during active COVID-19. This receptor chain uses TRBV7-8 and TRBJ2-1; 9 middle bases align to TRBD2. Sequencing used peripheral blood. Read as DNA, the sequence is TGTGCCAGCAGCCTAGCGGGGAGCTCCTACAATGAGCAGTTCTTC. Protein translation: CASSLAGSSYNEQFF.